The T cell receptor beta chain under discussion was sequenced for a study of blood T cell repertoires in COVID-19. Turning to the study itself: The United States, Italy and Spain were the sources of the acute and convalescent COVID-19 samples. T cells, B-cell-depleted T cells, or PBMCs supplied cDNA or gDNA.

How the authors handled the data: Estimates of nucleated cell counts were drawn from the amplification of reference gene primers. Sequenced by immunoSEQ multiplex PCR; TCRdb stores in-frame clones only, minus some. From that table come the V and J calls and clone size; the DNA was used to work out D and trimming. The data contain about 370,000 clones, roughly nine tenths of them singletons. This receptor was identified in a woman in her thirties with COVID-19, enrolled during active disease. Sequenced: peripheral blood.

The CDR3 sequence: CASSTRGRNGELFF. The CDR3 coding sequence is TGTGCCAGCAGCACCAGGGGGCGGAACGGGGAGCTGTTTTTT. V usage is TRBV7-9 and J usage is TRBJ2-2; 8 nucleotides agree with TRBD1. The CDR3 is 14 amino acids. The germline V gene has CDR1 SEHNR and CDR2 FQNEAQ (reference sequence). Trimming at V came to 5 bases and at J to 7 bases, leaving 6 bases not matched to a gene.